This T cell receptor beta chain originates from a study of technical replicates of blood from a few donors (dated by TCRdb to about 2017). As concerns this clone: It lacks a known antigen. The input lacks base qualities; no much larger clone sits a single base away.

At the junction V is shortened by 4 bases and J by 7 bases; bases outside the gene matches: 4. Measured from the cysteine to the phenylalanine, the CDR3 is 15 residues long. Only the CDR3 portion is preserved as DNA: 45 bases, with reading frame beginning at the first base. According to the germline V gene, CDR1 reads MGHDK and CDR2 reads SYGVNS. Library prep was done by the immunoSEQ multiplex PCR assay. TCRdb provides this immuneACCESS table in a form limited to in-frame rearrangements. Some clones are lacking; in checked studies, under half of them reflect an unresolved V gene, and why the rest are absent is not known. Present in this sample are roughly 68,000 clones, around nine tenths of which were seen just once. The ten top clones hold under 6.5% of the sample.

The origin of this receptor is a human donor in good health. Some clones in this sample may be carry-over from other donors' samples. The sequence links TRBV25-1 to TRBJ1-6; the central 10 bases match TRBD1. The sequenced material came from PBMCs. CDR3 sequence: CASSGGQGSNSPLHF. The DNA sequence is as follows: TGTGCCAGCAGTGGGGGACAGGGGAGCAATTCACCCCTCCACTTT.